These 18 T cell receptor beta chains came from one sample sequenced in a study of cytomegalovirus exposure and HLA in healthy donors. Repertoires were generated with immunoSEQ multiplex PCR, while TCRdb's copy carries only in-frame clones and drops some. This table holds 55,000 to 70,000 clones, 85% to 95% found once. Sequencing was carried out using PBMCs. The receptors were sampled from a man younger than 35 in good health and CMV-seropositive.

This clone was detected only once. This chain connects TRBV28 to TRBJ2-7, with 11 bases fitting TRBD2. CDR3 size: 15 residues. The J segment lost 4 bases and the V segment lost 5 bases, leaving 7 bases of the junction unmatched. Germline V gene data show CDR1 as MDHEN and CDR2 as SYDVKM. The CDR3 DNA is TGTGCCAGCAGTCCACCCACTAGCGGGGGATACGAGCAGTACTTC. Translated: CASSPPTSGGYEQYF.

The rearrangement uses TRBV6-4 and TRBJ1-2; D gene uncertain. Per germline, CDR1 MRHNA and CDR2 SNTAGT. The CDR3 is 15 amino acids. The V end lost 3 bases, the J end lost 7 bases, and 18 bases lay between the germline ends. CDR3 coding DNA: TGTGCCAGCAGTGAGAGGGATGACCAAGGCGGTGGCTACACCTTC. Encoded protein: CASSERDDQGGGYTF.

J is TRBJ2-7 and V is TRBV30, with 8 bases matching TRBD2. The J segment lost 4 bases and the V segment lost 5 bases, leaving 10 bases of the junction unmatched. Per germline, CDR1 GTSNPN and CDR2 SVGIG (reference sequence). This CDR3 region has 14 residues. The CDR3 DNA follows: TGTGCCTGGGAAGGCGGGACTAGTACATACGAGCAGTACTTC. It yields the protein CAWEGGTSTYEQYF.

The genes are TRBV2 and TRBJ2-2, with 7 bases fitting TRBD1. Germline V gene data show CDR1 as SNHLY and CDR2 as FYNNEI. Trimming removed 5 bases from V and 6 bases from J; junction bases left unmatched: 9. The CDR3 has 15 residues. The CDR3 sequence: CASSPTGVGAGELFF. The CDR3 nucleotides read TGTGCCAGCAGTCCCACAGGGGTCGGGGCCGGGGAGCTGTTTTTT. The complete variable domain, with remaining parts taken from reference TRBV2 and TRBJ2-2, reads EPEVTQTPSHQVTQMGQEVILRCVPISNHLYFYWYRQILGQKVEFLVSFYNNEISEKSEIFDDQFSVERPDGSNFTLKIRSTKLEDSAMYFCASSPTGVGAGELFFGEGSRLTVL.

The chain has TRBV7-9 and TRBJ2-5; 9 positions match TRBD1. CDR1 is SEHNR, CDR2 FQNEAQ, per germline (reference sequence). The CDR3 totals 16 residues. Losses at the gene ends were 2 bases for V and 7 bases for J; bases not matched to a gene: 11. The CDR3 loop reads CASSLFGQGFLVTQYF. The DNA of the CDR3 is TGTGCCAGCAGCTTATTTGGACAGGGGTTTCTGGTGACCCAGTACTTC.

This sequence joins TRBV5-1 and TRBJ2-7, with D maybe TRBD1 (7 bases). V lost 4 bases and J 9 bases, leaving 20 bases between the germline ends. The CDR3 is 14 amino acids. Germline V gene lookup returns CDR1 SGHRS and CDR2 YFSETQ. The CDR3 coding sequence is TGCGCCAGCAGCGGCGGGACAGACGTCTTTGGGCAGTACTTC. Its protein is CASSGGTDVFGQYF.

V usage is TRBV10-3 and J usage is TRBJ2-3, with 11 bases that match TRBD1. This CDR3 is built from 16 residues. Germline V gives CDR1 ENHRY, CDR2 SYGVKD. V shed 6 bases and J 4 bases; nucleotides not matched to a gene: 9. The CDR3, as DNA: TGTGCCATCAGAGAGGTGGACAGGGGGCTTCCAGATACGCAGTATTTT. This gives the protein CAIREVDRGLPDTQYF.

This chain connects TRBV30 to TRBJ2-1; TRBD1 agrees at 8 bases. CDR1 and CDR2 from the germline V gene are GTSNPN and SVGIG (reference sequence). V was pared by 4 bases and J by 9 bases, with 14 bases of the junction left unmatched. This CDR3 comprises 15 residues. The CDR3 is CAWKVMGQVTREQFF. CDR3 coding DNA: TGTGCCTGGAAGGTAATGGGACAGGTGACGCGTGAGCAGTTCTTC.

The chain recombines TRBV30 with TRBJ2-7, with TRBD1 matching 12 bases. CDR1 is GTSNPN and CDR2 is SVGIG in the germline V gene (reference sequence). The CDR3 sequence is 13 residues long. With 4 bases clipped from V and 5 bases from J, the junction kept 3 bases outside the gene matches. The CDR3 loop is CAWNRDRGHEQYF. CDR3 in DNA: TGTGCCTGGAACCGGGACAGGGGGCACGAGCAGTACTTC.

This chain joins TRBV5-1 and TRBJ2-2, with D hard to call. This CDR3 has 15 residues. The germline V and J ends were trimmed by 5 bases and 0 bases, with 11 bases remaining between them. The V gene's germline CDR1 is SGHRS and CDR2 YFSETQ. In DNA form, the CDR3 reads TGCGCCAGCAGGGAAAGACTGTCGAACACCGGGGAGCTGTTTTTT. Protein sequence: CASRERLSNTGELFF.

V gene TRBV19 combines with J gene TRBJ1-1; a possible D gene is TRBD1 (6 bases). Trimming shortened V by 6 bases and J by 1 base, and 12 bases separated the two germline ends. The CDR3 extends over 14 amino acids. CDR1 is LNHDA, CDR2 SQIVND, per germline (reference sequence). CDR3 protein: CASRQGQTNTEAFF. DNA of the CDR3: TGTGCCAGTAGACAAGGACAGACGAACACTGAAGCTTTCTTT.

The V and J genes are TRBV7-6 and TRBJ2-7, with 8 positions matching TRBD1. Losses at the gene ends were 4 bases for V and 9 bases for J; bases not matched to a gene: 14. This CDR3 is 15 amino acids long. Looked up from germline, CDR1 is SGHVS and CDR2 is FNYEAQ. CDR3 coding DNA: TGTGCCAGCAGCTCCACCTCAGGGGGCCTCGCCCCGCAGTACTTC. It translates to CASSSTSGGLAPQYF.

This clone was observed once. Here the CDR3 reads CASSERASGATDTQYF. The DNA of the CDR3 is TGTGCCAGCAGTGAAAGGGCTAGCGGGGCCACAGATACGCAGTATTTT. The V and J genes are TRBV6-1 and TRBJ2-3; 9 bases line up with TRBD2. Germline V CDR1 and CDR2: MNHNS, SASEGT. The V and J ends lost 2 bases and 2 bases, in that order; junction bases with no gene match: 5. There are 16 residues in the CDR3.

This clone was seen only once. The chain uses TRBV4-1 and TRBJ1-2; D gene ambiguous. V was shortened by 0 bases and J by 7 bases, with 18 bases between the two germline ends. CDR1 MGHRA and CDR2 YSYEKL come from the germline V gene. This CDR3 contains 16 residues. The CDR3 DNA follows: TGCGCCAGCAGCCAAGATTTACCGGGCTCCGGGAGTGGCTACACCTTC. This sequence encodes CASSQDLPGSGSGYTF.

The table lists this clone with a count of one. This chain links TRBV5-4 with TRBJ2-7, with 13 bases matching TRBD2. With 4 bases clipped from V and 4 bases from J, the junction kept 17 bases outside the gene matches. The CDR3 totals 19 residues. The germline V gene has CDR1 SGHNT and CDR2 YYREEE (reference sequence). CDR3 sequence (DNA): TGTGCCAGCAGCGGGGGCCGACTAGCGGGAGGTCCCGGGGGATACGAGCAGTACTTC. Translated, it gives CASSGGRLAGGPGGYEQYF.

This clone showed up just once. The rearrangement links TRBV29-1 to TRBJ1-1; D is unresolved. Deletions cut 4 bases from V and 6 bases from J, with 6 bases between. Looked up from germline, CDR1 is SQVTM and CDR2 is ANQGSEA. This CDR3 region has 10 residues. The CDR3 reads CSVAGPEAFF. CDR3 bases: TGCAGCGTTGCAGGTCCTGAAGCTTTCTTT.

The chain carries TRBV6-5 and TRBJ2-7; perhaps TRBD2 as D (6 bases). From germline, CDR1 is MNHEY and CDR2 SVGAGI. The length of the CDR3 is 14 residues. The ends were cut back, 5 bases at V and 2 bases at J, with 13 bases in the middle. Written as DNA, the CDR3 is TGTGCCAGCAGTCGGGACTTCGTTACCTACGAGCAGTACTTC. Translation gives CASSRDFVTYEQYF.

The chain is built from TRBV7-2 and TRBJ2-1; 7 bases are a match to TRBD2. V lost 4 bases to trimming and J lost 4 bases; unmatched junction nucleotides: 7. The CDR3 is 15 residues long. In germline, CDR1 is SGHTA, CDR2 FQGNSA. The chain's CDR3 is CASSSPGGGYNEQFF. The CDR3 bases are TGTGCCAGCAGCTCCCCCGGGGGAGGGTACAATGAGCAGTTCTTC. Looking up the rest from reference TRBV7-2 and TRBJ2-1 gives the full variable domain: GAGVSQSPSNKVTEKGKDVELRCDPISGHTALYWYRQSLGQGLEFLIYFQGNSAPDKSGLPSDRFSAERTGGSVSTLTIQRTQQEDSAVYLCASSSPGGGYNEQFFGPGTRLTVL.